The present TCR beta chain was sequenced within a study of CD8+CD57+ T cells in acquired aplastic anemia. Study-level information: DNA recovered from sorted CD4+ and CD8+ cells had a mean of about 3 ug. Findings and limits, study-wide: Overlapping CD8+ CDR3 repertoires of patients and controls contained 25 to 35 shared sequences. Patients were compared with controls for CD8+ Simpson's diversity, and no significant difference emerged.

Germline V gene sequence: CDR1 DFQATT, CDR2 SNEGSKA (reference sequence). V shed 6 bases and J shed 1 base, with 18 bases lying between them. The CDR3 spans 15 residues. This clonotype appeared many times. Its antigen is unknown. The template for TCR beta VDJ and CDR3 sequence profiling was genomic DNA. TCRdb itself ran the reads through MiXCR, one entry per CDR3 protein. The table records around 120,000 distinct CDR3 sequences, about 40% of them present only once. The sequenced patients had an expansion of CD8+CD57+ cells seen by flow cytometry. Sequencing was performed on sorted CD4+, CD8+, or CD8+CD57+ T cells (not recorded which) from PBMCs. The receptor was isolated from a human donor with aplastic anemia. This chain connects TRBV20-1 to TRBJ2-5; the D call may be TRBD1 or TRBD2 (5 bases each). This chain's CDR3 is CSARSHTGRQETQYF. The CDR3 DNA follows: TGCAGTGCCCGATCGCATACGGGACGCCAAGAGACCCAGTACTTC.